This T cell receptor (beta chain) was identified during a study of Ad26.COV2.S vaccination and SARS-CoV-2 variants. Treatment: around 19 received Ad26.COV2.S at low or high dose, single or two shots; about five received placebo; per-sample allocation not given. Repertoires come from day 63 after the first vaccine or placebo injection. Wuhan-strain SARS-CoV-2 spike was expressed by the Ad26 vector that made up the vaccine. The V gene lost 5 bases and the J gene lost 2 bases, with 15 bases spanning the gap. Germline V CDR1 and CDR2: SEHNR, FQNEAQ (reference sequence). CDR3 length: 15 residues. Method: immunoSEQ multiplex PCR; TCRdb's copy keeps in-frame clones and lacks some. The sample has about 450,000 clones; approximately 92% are singletons.

The TCR was taken from a person between 18 and 59 years old who received the Ad26.COV2.S COVID-19 vaccine or a placebo. Here the sequenced sample was peripheral blood, taken in a trial of Ad26.COV2.S vaccine versus placebo. The gene calls are TRBV7-9 and TRBJ2-5, with a possible D match to TRBD2 (6 bases). CDR3: CASSDGTYSQETQYF. The CDR3 DNA reads TGTGCCAGCAGCGACGGGACTTACTCACAAGAGACCCAGTACTTC.